This T cell receptor (beta chain) was recorded in a study of T cell changes during pregnancy in multiple sclerosis (dated by TCRdb to 2018 to 2020). With respect to the entire study: Changes in the T cell repertoire over the course of pregnancy were examined in this study in women with multiple sclerosis.

Libraries were prepared through the immunoSEQ multiplex PCR assay. TCRdb obtained this table from immuneACCESS and retained in-frame rearrangements with V and J assigned. These tables miss some clones; where compared with another copy, unresolved V genes account for less than half of the shortfall, and the remainder is unexplained. The sample records approximately 34,000 clones, 92% of which are singletons. Of the sample, 0.45% to 0.5% falls within the top ten clones. The CDR3 goes from the cysteine to the phenylalanine over 14 residues. Solely the CDR3 DNA is kept, with 42 bases framed from the first base. For this chain, trimming is 3 bases at the V end and 6 bases at the J end, and the number of junction bases without a gene match is 5. CDR1 and CDR2, looked up from the germline V gene, are MGHDK and SYGVNS. Points on this clone: The antigen this receptor binds is unknown. The input lacks base qualities; no much larger clone sits a single base away.

The chain is assembled from TRBV25-1 and TRBJ1-2, and TRBD1 matches 9 of the central bases. This clonotype originated in a female donor with multiple sclerosis, enrolled in a pregnancy study. Sequenced here: CD4+ T cells from peripheral blood mononuclear cells, sampled after pregnancy. The nucleotides are TGTGCCAGCAGTGATTATGGACAGGGGCATGGCTACACCTTC. The encoded protein is CASSDYGQGHGYTF.